This T cell receptor (beta chain) appears in the sequencing data of a study of blood T cell repertoires in COVID-19 (dated by TCRdb to 2020 to 2021). For the wider study: Collaborator samples came from the United States, Italy and Spain and covered acute and convalescent phases of COVID-19. The prospective study material was composed of cDNA or gDNA derived from T cells, B-cell-depleted T cells, or PBMCs. The dataset comprised deeply sampled blood TCRbeta repertoires from subjects exposed to, actively infected with, or recovered from COVID-19. The repertoires were made available in a free public database intended to serve as a resource for research on the immune response to SARS-CoV-2. The samples were drawn from two sources: the first 160 participants of the ongoing ImmuneRACE study, and over 950 subjects contributed by 6 global collaborators. Nearly every sample came with metadata listing a de-identified subject ID, COVID-19 status, age in years and sex. Where available, HLA class I and class II types were obtained from metadata supplied by the sample provider rather than from assay-based typing.

TCRbeta CDR3 regions were amplified from genomic DNA using the immunoSEQ Assay, a bias-controlled multiplex PCR. On the study's bioinformatics: The number of nucleated cells in each sample was estimated from the amplification of reference gene primers within the assay. Sequence reads were collapsed and filtered to measure the absolute abundance of every unique TCRbeta CDR3 rearrangement. Productive Simpson clonality was computed per sample as the square root of Simpson's diversity index over productive rearrangements. Held by TCRdb, this immuneACCESS table contains in-frame sequences only and omits some clones. Under half of the omission traces to an unresolved V gene where checked; the cause of the rest is unknown. That table furnishes V, J and clone size, whereas the DNA furnished D and trimming. This sample gives about 270,000 clones in total; about 90% of them show up just once. The top ten clones comprise 2.6% of the sample.

The research as a whole found: Clinical and demographic metadata were provided uncurated, with the amount varying by source and participant.

The germline V gene supplies CDR1 MNHEY and CDR2 SVGEGT. There are 16 amino acids in the CDR3, from cysteine to phenylalanine inclusive. CDR3 DNA only is kept here, 48 bases in frame from base 1. The V end gives up 4 bases and the J end 3 bases, leaving 8 bases in the junction not matched to a gene. In Seattle, one collaborating source enrolled patients while the infection was active and tracked those patients longitudinally over the course of disease. Each collaborating institution followed its own protocols to collect whole blood in K2EDTA tubes. For TCRbeta analysis, collaborators shipped samples in one of three forms: frozen whole blood, isolated PBMCs, or DNA extracted from either of those sample types. As for this clone: Its cognate antigen has yet to be identified. Qualities for individual bases were not recorded, and no much larger clone is one base off.

Sequencing was done on a sample of peripheral blood. The receptor was derived from a person under 35 with COVID-19, enrolled during active disease. The rearrangement joined TRBV6-2 or TRBV6-3 to TRBJ2-7; 11 bases in between match TRBD2. The CDR3 corresponds to CASSSNEGTSGYEQYF. The nucleotides are TGTGCCAGCAGTTCAAATGAAGGGACTAGCGGCTACGAGCAGTACTTC.